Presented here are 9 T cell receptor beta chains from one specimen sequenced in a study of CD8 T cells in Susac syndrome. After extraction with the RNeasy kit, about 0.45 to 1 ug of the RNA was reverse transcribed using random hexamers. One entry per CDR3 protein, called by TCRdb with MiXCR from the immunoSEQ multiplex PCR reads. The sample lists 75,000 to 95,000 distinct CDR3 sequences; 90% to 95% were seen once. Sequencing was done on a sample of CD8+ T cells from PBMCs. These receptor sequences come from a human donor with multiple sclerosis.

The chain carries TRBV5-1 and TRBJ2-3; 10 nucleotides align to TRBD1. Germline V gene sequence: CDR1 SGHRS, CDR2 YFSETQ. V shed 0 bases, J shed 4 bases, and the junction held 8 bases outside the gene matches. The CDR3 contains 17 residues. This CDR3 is CASSLGWRGQGSDTQYF. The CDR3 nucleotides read TGCGCCAGCAGCTTGGGTTGGAGGGGACAGGGGTCAGATACGCAGTATTTT.

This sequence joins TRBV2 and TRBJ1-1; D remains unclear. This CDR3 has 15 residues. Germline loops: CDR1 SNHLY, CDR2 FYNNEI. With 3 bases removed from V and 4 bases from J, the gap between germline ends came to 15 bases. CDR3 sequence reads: CASSDIWGEVTEAFF. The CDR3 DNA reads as TGTGCCAGCAGTGATATTTGGGGTGAGGTCACTGAAGCTTTCTTT.

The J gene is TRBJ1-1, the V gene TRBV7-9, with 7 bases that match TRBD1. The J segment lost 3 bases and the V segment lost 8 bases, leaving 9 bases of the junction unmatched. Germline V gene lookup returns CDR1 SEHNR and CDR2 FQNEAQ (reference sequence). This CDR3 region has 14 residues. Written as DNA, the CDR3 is TGTGCCAGCCTTCCCGGGACAGATCACACTGAAGCTTTCTTT. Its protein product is CASLPGTDHTEAFF. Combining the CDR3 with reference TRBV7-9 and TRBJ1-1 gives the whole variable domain DTGVSQNPRHKITKRGQNVTFRCDPISEHNRLYWYRQTLGQGPEFLTYFQNEAQLEKSRLLSDRFSAERPKGSFSTLEIQRTEQGDSAMYLCASLPGTDHTEAFFGQGTRLTVV.

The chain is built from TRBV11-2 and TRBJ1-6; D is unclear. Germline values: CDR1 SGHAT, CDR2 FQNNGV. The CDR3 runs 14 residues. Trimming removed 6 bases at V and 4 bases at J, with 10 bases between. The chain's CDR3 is CASSRAAYNSPLHF. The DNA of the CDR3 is TGTGCCAGCAGTCGGGCAGCATATAATTCACCCCTCCACTTT.

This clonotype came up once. The CDR3 DNA is TGTGCCAGCAGCCCAGCAAGGGTATCCCAGGAGACCCAGTACTTC. Encoded protein: CASSPARVSQETQYF. This rearrangement joins TRBV13 to TRBJ2-5; D gene ambiguous. Trimming cost V 5 bases and J 5 bases, with 18 bases left between them. CDR1 PRHDT and CDR2 FYEKMQ come from the germline V gene (reference sequence). The length of the CDR3 is 15 residues.

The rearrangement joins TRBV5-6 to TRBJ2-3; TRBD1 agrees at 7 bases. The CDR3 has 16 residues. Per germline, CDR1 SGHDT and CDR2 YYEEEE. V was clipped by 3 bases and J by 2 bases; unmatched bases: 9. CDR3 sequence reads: CASSSRDRGHTDTQYF. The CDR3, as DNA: TGTGCCAGCAGCTCCCGGGACAGAGGCCACACAGATACGCAGTATTTT.

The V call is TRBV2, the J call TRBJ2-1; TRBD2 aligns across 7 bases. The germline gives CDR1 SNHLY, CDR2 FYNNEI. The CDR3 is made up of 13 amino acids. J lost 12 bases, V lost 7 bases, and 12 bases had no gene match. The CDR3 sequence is CASIHGREKRQFF. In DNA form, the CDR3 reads TGTGCCAGCATCCACGGGCGGGAGAAGCGGCAGTTCTTC.

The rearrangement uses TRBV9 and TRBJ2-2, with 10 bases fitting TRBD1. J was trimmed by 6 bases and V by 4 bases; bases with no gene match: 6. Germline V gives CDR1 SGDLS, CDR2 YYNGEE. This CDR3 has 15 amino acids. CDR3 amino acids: CASSPAGTGAGELFF. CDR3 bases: TGTGCCAGCAGCCCGGCCGGGACAGGGGCCGGGGAGCTGTTTTTT.

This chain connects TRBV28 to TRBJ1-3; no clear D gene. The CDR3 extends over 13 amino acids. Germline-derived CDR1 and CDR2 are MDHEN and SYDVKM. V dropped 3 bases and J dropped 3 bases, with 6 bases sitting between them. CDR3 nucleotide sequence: TGTGCCAGCAGTTTGCAGAGTGGAAACACCATATATTTT. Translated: CASSLQSGNTIYF.